Included here is one TCR beta chain sequence, with context. Its antigen is not identified. Sequencing used immunoSEQ multiplex PCR; TCRdb keeps in-frame clones, though not all of them. The table records roughly 380,000 clones, roughly 81% of them present only once. Treatment defined: roughly 20 received Ad26.COV2.S at low or high dose, single or two shots; roughly 5 received placebo; per-sample allocation not given. Specimens were obtained on day 63 following the first vaccine or placebo injection. The shot given was an Ad26 vector that makes Wuhan-strain SARS-CoV-2 spike. This entry is derived from a study of Ad26.COV2.S vaccination and SARS-CoV-2 variants. Study results and limitations: For non-spike TCRs, breadth in vaccine recipients resembled that in placebo recipients. Following vaccination, spike-specific CD8+ and CD4+ T cell responses reportedly exhibited substantial breadth. Compared with placebo recipients, vaccine recipients had higher spike-specific TCR breadth.

The receptor was derived from a person aged 18-60 years who received the Ad26.COV2.S COVID-19 vaccine or a placebo. This material consisted of peripheral blood, taken in a trial of Ad26.COV2.S vaccine versus placebo.

This chain's CDR3 is CAISPATRGEQFF. DNA of the CDR3: TGTGCCATCAGTCCGGCCACTCGGGGTGAGCAGTTCTTC. The V gene is TRBV10-3, the J gene TRBJ2-1; the D gene is possibly TRBD2 (5 bases). Per the germline V gene, CDR1 is ENHRY and CDR2 is SYGVKD. V shed 5 bases and J shed 9 bases, with 14 bases lying between them. This CDR3 contains 13 residues.